The rows below give T cell receptor beta chains drawn from one sample of a study of blood T cell repertoires in COVID-19. TCRdb's copy holds only in-frame clones and misses some; the assay was immunoSEQ multiplex PCR. The sample shows around 300,000 clones, approximately 90% of them seen only once. The specimen was peripheral blood. The receptor source for this set is a woman aged 30 to 39 with active or convalescent COVID-19. Both conserved end residues are part of each CDR3.

TRBV6-2/TRBV6-3	TRBJ1-1	CASSRTTGSAAFF
TRBV6-2/TRBV6-3	TRBJ1-2	CASSYAREDYGYTF
TRBV2	TRBJ1-5	CASRPQGLGQPQHF
TRBV9	TRBJ1-1	CASSVDEGRGYNTEAFF
TRBV3-1/TRBV3-2	TRBJ2-2	CASSQRLLSNTGELFF
TRBV29-1	TRBJ1-3	CSVDSGNTIYF
TRBV3-1/TRBV3-2	TRBJ1-1	CASSLRVGSEAFF
TRBV6-2/TRBV6-3	TRBJ2-5	CASSRTSLYQETQYF
TRBV5-1	TRBJ2-7	CASSPVGNYEQYF
TRBV11-3	TRBJ2-1	CASSLDLAGAYNEQFF
TRBV30	TRBJ1-1	CAWSNGYSAGAFF
TRBV7-8	TRBJ1-2	CASSVNRGNYGYTF
TRBV7-9	TRBJ2-1	CASSVGESSYNEQFF
TRBV5-6	TRBJ1-3	CASSLDRATGNTIYF
TRBV21-1	TRBJ1-1	CASSRWRDPGERNTEAFF
TRBV7-8	TRBJ2-1	CASSLAEGHEQFF
TRBV7-2	TRBJ1-2	CASSTGGGYTF
TRBV2	TRBJ2-2	CASSGRGVNTGELFF
TRBV6-5	TRBJ1-1	CASSYYRGPYTEAFF
TRBV30	TRBJ1-2	CAWSRGGKSYGYTF
TRBV3-1/TRBV3-2	TRBJ1-1	CASSQDAGRGEAFF
TRBV5-6	TRBJ1-1	CASSLLPQGAEAFF
TRBV19	TRBJ1-2	CASSKDRVYGYTF
TRBV4-2	TRBJ2-4	CASSLWAARGGSDIQYF
TRBV5-1	TRBJ2-2	CASSLAPGGSGTGELFF
TRBV6-6	TRBJ1-4	CASSRGKGATNEKLFF
TRBV10-2	TRBJ1-1	CASRSGTGRSAFF
TRBV5-1	TRBJ2-7	CASSPNLAGRVSEQYF
TRBV11-2	TRBJ2-5	CASSSGGGAPGTQYF
TRBV28	TRBJ1-6	CASSLVRDQSPLHF
TRBV19	TRBJ1-6	CASRRLRGENSPLHF
TRBV7-2	TRBJ1-1	CASSLVSSQGHTEAFF
TRBV19	TRBJ2-1	CASSRGAGQYNEQFF
TRBV10-1	TRBJ2-5	CASSPTGVDQETQYF
TRBV6-6	TRBJ2-7	CASSPSLNEQYF
TRBV6-6	TRBJ1-6	CASSSDSNNSPLHF
TRBV7-9	TRBJ1-1	CASSFGTGGGGTEAFF
TRBV5-1	TRBJ1-2	CASSLGQGINYGYTF
TRBV15	TRBJ1-2	CATSREGGQGLNYGYTF
TRBV4-2	TRBJ2-2	CASSQRLPQNTGELFF
TRBV5-1	TRBJ2-7	CASSLAGQGAYNEQYF
TRBV6-1	TRBJ2-2	CASSERGRGTGELFF
TRBV19	TRBJ1-1	CASTSGGTEAFF
TRBV4-3	TRBJ2-5	CASSQDWPGTQETQYF
TRBV2	TRBJ2-1	CASSTGANSYNEQFF
TRBV5-1	TRBJ1-2	CASRPDSNYGYTF
TRBV5-1	TRBJ1-1	CASRPGGTANTEAFF
TRBV21-1	TRBJ2-7	CASSRAPGQGAYEQYF
TRBV29-1	TRBJ2-5	CSVGQVIAETQYF
TRBV5-1	TRBJ2-2	CASSGRGTNTGELFF
TRBV19	TRBJ1-2	CASRLVGQTGYTF
TRBV18	TRBJ2-3	CASSSGGVTTDTQYF
TRBV7-2	TRBJ1-3	CASSLTASISGNTIYF
TRBV5-1	TRBJ1-1	CASSLEPGQKVRPF
TRBV9	TRBJ1-2	CASSAGQRVAYGYTF
TRBV5-6	TRBJ1-2	CASSLDTGGPNYGYTF
TRBV5-1	TRBJ1-4	CASSPGGQGDEKLFF
TRBV19	TRBJ2-2	CASSTRTRGPTGELFF
TRBV2	TRBJ2-2	CASQIGQDSSNTGELFF
TRBV5-4	TRBJ2-3	CASSSPSTATDTQYF